Listed below are T cell receptor beta chains from one sample, sequenced in a study of T cells of healthy individuals. Each CDR3 protein gets one entry after TCRdb re-called the 5' RACE reads with MiXCR. The sample contains around 83,000 distinct CDR3 sequences, approximately 5.4% of which appear only once. These receptors were obtained from a female donor in good health. The CDR3 runs from the conserved cysteine through the conserved F or W. D genes are given only for firm matches. Clone size is shown for a subset of rows, as once, few, many or a class of expanded clone.

cdr3_length clone_size d_call j_call v_call cdr3_nt cdr3_aa
16 - - TRBJ2-3 TRBV28 TGTGCCAGCACCGAACCGCAGGGTGATGGCACAGATACGCAGTATTTT CASTEPQGDGTDTQYF
17 many - TRBJ1-1 TRBV5-6 TGTGCCAGCAGCGACACGGGGGTCGGAGTGAGGGGAACTGAAGCTTTCTTT CASSDTGVGVRGTEAFF
14 - - TRBJ1-1 TRBV20-1 TGCAGTGCTAGAGATTTAGAGAGATGGGCTGAAGCTTTCTTT CSARDLERWAEAFF
16 many TRBD2 TRBJ2-3 TRBV28 TGTGCCAGCAGCCCCCGGACTAGCGCGCCCACAGATACGCAGTATTTT CASSPRTSAPTDTQYF
19 - - TRBJ2-6 TRBV6-2/TRBV6-3 TGTGCCAGCAGTTCGCCAGGGTACTTACTTTCCTCTGGGGCCAACGTCCTGACTTTC CASSSPGYLLSSGANVLTF
12 many - TRBJ2-2 TRBV7-9 TGTGCCATCGAGGGGGTCCCCGGGGAGCTGTTTTTT CAIEGVPGELFF
14 few - TRBJ1-5 TRBV12-3/TRBV12-4 TGTGCCAGCAGCCAGGCGTCCGGCAATCAGCCCCAGCATTTT CASSQASGNQPQHF
13 many TRBD1 TRBJ2-7 TRBV6-6 TGTGCCAGCAGGGCGGGACAGGCCTACGAGCAGTACTTC CASRAGQAYEQYF
15 many - TRBJ2-3 TRBV2 TGTGCCAGCAGTGAAGCGCCAAGGGGCACAGATACGCAGTATTTT CASSEAPRGTDTQYF
15 many TRBD2 TRBJ2-4 TRBV6-6 TGTGCCAGCATCCCACATCCTAGCGGGACTGACATTCAGTACTTC CASIPHPSGTDIQYF
12 - TRBD2 TRBJ2-1 TRBV19 TGTGCCAGTAGGGGATCTTCGGGAGGGCAGTTCTTC CASRGSSGGQFF
14 few - TRBJ1-4 TRBV13 TGTGCCAGCAGCTTCAGGGGATCCGGGGAAAAACTGTTTTTT CASSFRGSGEKLFF
13 many - TRBJ1-2 TRBV27 TGTGCCAGCAGTGAGCAGGGGAACTATGGCTACACCTTC CASSEQGNYGYTF
12 many - TRBJ2-1 TRBV3-1 TGTGCCAGCAGCCGGACTGGAGAAGAGCAGTTCTTC CASSRTGEEQFF
18 many - TRBJ2-2 TRBV21-1 TGTGCCAGCAGCAAAGTGGGGGCGCGGGACCAGGACACCGGGGAGCTGTTTTTT CASSKVGARDQDTGELFF
13 few - TRBJ2-2 TRBV6-2/TRBV6-3 TGTGCCAGCAAGGTCGATGGGACCGGGGAGCTGTTTTTT CASKVDGTGELFF
13 few - TRBJ1-4 TRBV25-1 TGTGCCAGCAGTGTCCTTGAAGGTGAAAAACTGTTTTTT CASSVLEGEKLFF
15 - - TRBJ2-7 TRBV6-2/TRBV6-3 TGTGCCAGCAGAAGCACTCCTAGCAGCCCCTACGAGCAGTACTTC CASRSTPSSPYEQYF
15 - TRBD1 TRBJ1-4 TRBV29-1 TGCAGCGTTGAAGCTACCGGGACAGGGAGTGAAAAACTGTTTTTT CSVEATGTGSEKLFF
14 many - TRBJ2-5 TRBV18 TGTGCCAGCTCACCCGGGACAAATCAAGAGACCCAGTACTTC CASSPGTNQETQYF
15 few - TRBJ1-6 TRBV7-2 TGTGCCAGCAGCAATGACAGGATTTATAATTCACCCCTCCACTTT CASSNDRIYNSPLHF
13 few - TRBJ1-1 TRBV2 TGTGCCAGCACCCTCAGGGGAAACACTGAAGCTTTCTTT CASTLRGNTEAFF
19 - TRBD2 TRBJ2-1 TRBV5-1 TGCGCCAGCAGCCCTCCTACTGGTACCTCAAGAATCGGGGGGAATGAGCAGTTCTTC CASSPPTGTSRIGGNEQFF
16 few - TRBJ2-1 TRBV11-2 TGTGCCAGCAGCCAATGGGCTAGCTCTACCTACAATGAGCAGTTCTTC CASSQWASSTYNEQFF
11 many - TRBJ2-1 TRBV30 TGTGCCTGGAATAGAGGCAATGAGCAGTTCTTC CAWNRGNEQFF
14 many - TRBJ2-3 TRBV4-1 TGCGCCAGCAGCCAAGAGGGTGGCACAGATACGCAGTATTTT CASSQEGGTDTQYF
17 many TRBD2 TRBJ2-7 TRBV4-1 TGCGCCAGCAGCCAACCCCGGGGGCTAGCGGGAGCCTACGAGCAGTACTTC CASSQPRGLAGAYEQYF
14 many - TRBJ2-7 TRBV29-1 TGCAGCGTTGAAATGGCAGGCCCTTTTTACGAGCAGTACTTC CSVEMAGPFYEQYF
18 - - TRBJ2-5 TRBV5-1 TGCGCCAGCAGCTTGGGACAGCACGTTGGACTGTACCAAGAGACCCAGTACTTC CASSLGQHVGLYQETQYF
15 many TRBD2 TRBJ2-1 TRBV29-1 TGCAGCGACGGCCGACTAGCGGGAGGGTCGGGTGAGCAGTTCTTC CSDGRLAGGSGEQFF